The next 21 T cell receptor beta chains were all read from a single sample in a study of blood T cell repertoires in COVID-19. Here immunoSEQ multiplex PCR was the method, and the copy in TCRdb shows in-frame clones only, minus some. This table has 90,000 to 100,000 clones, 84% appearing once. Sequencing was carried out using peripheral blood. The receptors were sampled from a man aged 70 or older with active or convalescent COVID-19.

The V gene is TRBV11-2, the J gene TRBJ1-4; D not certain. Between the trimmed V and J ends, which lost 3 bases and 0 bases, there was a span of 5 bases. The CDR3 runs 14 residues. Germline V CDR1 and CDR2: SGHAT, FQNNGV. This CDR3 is CASSFSTTNEKLFF. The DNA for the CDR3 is TGTGCCAGCAGCTTCAGTACAACTAATGAAAAACTGTTTTTT.

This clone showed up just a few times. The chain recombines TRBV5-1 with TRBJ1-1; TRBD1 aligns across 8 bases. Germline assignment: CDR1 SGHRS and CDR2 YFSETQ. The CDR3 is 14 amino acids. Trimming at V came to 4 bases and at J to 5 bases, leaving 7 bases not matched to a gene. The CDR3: CASSQQGARTEAFF. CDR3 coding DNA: TGCGCCAGCAGCCAGCAGGGGGCGAGGACTGAAGCTTTCTTT.

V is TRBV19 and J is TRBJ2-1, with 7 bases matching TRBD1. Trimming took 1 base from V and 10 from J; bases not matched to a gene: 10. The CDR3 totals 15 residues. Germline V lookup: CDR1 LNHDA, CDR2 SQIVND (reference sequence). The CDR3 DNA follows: TGTGCCAGTAGTATAGGGACAGGTAAGGTCGAAGAGCAGTTCTTC. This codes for CASSIGTGKVEEQFF.

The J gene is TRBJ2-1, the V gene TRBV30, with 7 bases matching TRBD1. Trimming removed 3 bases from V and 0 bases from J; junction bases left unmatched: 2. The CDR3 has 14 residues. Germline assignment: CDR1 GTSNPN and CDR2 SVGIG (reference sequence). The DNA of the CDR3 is TGTGCCTGGAGCAGGGGGTCCTCCTACAATGAGCAGTTCTTC. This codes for CAWSRGSSYNEQFF.

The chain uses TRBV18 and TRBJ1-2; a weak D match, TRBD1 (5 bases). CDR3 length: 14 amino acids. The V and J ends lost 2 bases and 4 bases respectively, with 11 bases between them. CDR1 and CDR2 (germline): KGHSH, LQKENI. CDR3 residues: CASSPTKGIYGYTF. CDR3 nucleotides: TGTGCCAGCTCACCAACTAAGGGGATCTATGGCTACACCTTC. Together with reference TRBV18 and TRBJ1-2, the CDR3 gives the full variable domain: NAGVMQNPRHLVRRRGQEARLRCSPMKGHSHVYWYRQLPEEGLKFMVYLQKENIIDESGMPKERFSAEFPKEGPSILRIQQVVRGDSAAYFCASSPTKGIYGYTFGSGTRLTVV.

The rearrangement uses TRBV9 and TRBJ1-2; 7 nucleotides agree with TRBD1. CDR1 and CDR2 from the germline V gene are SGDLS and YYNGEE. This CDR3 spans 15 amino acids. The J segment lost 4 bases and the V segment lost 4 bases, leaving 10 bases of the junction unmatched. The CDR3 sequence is CASSRGTASGYGYTF. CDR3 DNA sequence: TGTGCCAGCAGCCGAGGGACAGCCTCGGGCTATGGCTACACCTTC.

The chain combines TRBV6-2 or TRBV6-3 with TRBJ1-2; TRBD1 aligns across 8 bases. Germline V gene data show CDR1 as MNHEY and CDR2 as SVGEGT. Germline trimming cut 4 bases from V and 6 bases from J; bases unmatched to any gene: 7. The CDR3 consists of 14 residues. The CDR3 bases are TGTGCCAGCAGTTCGCCGGACAGGGCCCATGGCTACACCTTC. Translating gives CASSSPDRAHGYTF.

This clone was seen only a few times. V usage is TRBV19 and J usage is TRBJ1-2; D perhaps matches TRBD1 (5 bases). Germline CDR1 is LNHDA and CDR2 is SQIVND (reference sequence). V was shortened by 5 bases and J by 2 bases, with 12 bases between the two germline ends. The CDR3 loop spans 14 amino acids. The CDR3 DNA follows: TGTGCCAGTAGTGAAACGGGGGAAAACTATGGCTACACCTTC. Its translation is CASSETGENYGYTF.

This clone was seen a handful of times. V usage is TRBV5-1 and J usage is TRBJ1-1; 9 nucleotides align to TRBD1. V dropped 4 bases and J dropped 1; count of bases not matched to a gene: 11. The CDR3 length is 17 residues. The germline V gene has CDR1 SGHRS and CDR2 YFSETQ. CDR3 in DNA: TGCGCCAGCAGCCTCCCAGTGGGACAGGGTAAGAACACTGAAGCTTTCTTT. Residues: CASSLPVGQGKNTEAFF.

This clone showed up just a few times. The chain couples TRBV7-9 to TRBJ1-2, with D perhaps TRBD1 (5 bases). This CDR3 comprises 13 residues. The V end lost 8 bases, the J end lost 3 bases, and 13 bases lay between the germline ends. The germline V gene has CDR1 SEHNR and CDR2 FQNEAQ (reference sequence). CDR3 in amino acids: CASGGIVDYGYTF. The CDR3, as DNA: TGTGCCAGCGGGGGGATCGTAGACTATGGCTACACCTTC. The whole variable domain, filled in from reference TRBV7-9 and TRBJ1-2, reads DTGVSQNPRHKITKRGQNVTFRCDPISEHNRLYWYRQTLGQGPEFLTYFQNEAQLEKSRLLSDRFSAERPKGSFSTLEIQRTEQGDSAMYLCASGGIVDYGYTFGSGTRLTVV.

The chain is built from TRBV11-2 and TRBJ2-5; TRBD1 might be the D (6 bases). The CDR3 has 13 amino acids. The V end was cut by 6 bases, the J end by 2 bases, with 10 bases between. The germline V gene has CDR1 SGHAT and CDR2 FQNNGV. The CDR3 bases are TGTGCCAGCAGTCGAACAGGGCAAGAGACCCAGTACTTC. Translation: CASSRTGQETQYF.

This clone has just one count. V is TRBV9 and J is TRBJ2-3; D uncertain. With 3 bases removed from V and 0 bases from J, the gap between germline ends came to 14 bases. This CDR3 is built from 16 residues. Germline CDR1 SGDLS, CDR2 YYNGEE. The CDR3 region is CASSGPLLSSTDTQYF. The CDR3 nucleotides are TGTGCCAGCAGCGGCCCACTCCTGAGTAGCACAGATACGCAGTATTTT.

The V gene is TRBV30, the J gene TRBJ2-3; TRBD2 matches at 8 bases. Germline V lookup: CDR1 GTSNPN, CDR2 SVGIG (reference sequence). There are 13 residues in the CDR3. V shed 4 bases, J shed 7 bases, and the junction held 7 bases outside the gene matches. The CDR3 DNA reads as TGTGCCTGGAATTCGGGGGGGGCCCATACGCAGTATTTT. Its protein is CAWNSGGAHTQYF.

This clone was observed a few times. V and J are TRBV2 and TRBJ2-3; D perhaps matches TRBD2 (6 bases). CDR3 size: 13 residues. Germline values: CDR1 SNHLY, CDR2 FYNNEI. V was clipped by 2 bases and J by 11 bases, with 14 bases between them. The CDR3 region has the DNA TGTGCCAGCAGTGAACAGAATTTGGGGGGGCAGTATTTT. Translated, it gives CASSEQNLGGQYF. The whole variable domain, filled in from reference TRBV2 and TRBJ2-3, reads EPEVTQTPSHQVTQMGQEVILRCVPISNHLYFYWYRQILGQKVEFLVSFYNNEISEKSEIFDDQFSVERPDGSNFTLKIRSTKLEDSAMYFCASSEQNLGGQYFGPGTRLTVL.

CDR3 nucleotide sequence: TGTGCCAGCAGCAAGGGGGCCGAATACAATGAGCAGTTCTTC. This sequence encodes CASSKGAEYNEQFF. The chain links TRBV7-3 to TRBJ2-1; 7 positions match TRBD1. V was clipped by 5 bases and J by 4 bases; unmatched bases: 5. The CDR3 spans 14 residues. CDR1 and CDR2 (germline): SGHTA, FQGTGA.

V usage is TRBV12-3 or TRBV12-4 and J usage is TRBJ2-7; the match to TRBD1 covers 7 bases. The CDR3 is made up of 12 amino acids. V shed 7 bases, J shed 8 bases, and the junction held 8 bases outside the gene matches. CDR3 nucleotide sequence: TGTGCCAGCACCGTGGGACAGACCAAGCAGTACTTC. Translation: CASTVGQTKQYF.

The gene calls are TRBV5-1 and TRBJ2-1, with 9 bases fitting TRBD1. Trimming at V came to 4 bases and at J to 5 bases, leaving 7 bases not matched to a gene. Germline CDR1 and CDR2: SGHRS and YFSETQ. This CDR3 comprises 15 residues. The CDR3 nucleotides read TGCGCCAGCAGCGCCACAGGGGGCGCGAACAATGAGCAGTTCTTC. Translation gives CASSATGGANNEQFF.

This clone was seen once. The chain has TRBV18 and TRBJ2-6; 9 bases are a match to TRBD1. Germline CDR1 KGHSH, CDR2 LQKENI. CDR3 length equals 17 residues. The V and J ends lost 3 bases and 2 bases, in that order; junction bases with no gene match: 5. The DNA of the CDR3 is TGTGCCAGCTCACCCGGGACAGGGAGGACTGGGGCCAACGTCCTGACTTTC. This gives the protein CASSPGTGRTGANVLTF.

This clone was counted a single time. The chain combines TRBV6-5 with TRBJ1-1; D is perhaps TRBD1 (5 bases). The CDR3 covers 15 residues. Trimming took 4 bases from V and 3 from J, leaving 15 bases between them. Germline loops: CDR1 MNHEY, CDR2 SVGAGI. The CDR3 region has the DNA TGTGCCAGCAGTTCGGGGGGGGAGGGCGACACTGAAGCTTTCTTT. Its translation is CASSSGGEGDTEAFF.

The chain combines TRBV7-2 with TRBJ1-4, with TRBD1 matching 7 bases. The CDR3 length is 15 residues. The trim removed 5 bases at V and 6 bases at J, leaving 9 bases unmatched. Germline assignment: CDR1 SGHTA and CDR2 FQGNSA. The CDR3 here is CASSLRPTGDEKLFF. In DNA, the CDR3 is TGTGCCAGCAGCCTAAGGCCCACAGGGGATGAAAAACTGTTTTTT.

The CDR3 bases are TGCGCCAGCAGCGGCGCTAGCGGGGGTGGTACGCAGTATTTT. It yields the protein CASSGASGGGTQYF. The chain recombines TRBV5-1 with TRBJ2-3; TRBD2 matches at 10 bases. J gave up 8 bases and V 4 bases, and 7 bases lay outside the gene matches. The germline gives CDR1 SGHRS, CDR2 YFSETQ. The CDR3 totals 14 residues. The variable domain in full, completed from reference TRBV5-1 and TRBJ2-3, reads KAGVTQTPRYLIKTRGQQVTLSCSPISGHRSVSWYQQTPGQGLQFLFEYFSETQRNKGNFPGRFSGRQFSNSRSEMNVSTLELGDSALYLCASSGASGGGTQYFGPGTRLTVL.